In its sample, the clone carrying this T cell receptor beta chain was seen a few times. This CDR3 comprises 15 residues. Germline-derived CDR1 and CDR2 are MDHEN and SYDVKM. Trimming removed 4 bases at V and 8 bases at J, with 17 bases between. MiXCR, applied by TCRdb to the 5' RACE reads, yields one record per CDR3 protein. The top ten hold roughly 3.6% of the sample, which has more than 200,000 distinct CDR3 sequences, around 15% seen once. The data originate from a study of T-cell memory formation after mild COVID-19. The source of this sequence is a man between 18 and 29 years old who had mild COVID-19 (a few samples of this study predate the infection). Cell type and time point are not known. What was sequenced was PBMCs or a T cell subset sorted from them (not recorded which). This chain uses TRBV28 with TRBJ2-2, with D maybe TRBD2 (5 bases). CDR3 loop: CASSSRGYGIGELFF. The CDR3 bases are TGTGCCAGCAGTTCTCGGGGTTATGGGATAGGGGAGCTGTTTTTT. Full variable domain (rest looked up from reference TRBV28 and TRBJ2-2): DVKVTQSSRYLVKRTGEKVFLECVQDMDHENMFWYRQDPGLGLRLIYFSYDVKMKEKGDIPEGYSVSREKKERFSLILESASTNQTSMYLCASSSRGYGIGELFFGEGSRLTVL.